Following are 25 T cell receptor beta chains from one sample sequenced in a study of CD8 T cells in ankylosing spondylitis. Their antigens are not known. TCRdb analysed the 5' RACE reads with MiXCR anew, one entry per CDR3 protein. The table shows approximately 520,000 distinct CDR3 sequences, with over 4% occurring only once. Study conclusions and caveats: A motif in TCR beta, a set of roughly eight highly homologous variants, appeared characteristic of ankylosing spondylitis blood.

Sequenced input: blood, either unsorted or a sorted T cell fraction (not recorded which). Source of these receptors: a male donor with ankylosing spondylitis.

This clonotype was recorded many times. The genes are TRBV14 and TRBJ2-2, with D perhaps TRBD1 (6 bases). The V end lost 2 bases, the J end lost 6 bases, and 13 bases lay between the germline ends. CDR1 SGHDN and CDR2 FVKESK come from the germline V gene. The CDR3 length is 15 residues. The CDR3 region is CASSQRQGRAGELFF. CDR3 sequence (DNA): TGTGCCAGCAGCCAACGTCAGGGGCGAGCCGGGGAGCTGTTTTTT.

The chain has TRBV12-3 or TRBV12-4 and TRBJ2-1, with unresolved D. The CDR3 sequence is 11 residues long. V was cut by 6 bases and J by 11 bases, with 11 bases left in between. This CDR3 reads CASSQGRKQFF. CDR3 sequence (DNA): TGTGCCAGCAGCCAAGGACGGAAGCAGTTCTTC.

The genes are TRBV20-1 and TRBJ1-1; D unclear. The CDR3 sequence is 14 residues long. The V and J ends lost 2 bases and 4 bases respectively, with 14 bases between them. Germline V gene lookup returns CDR1 DFQATT and CDR2 SNEGSKA (reference sequence). In nucleotides, the CDR3 is TGCAGTGCTAGAAGCGGCTGGGGAATCACTGAAGCTTTCTTT. Protein: CSARSGWGITEAFF.

To note about this clonotype: At one end the junction does not follow the germline gene, possibly because of a read error. The rearrangement joins TRBV20-1 to TRBJ2-6; the D gene is possibly TRBD2 (5 bases). The germline CDR1 and CDR2 sequences are DFQATT and SNEGSKA (reference sequence). The length of the CDR3 is 16 residues. The CDR3 loop is CRARGVGGSGANVLTF. CDR3 nucleotide sequence: TGCCGTGCTAGAGGCGTAGGAGGCTCTGGGGCCAACGTCCTGACTTTC.

The sample holds many counts of this clonotype. DNA of the CDR3: TGCAGTGCTAGAGATCCGGGGGGCGCGGGTAACTATGGCTACACCTTC. It translates to CSARDPGGAGNYGYTF. V and J are TRBV20-1 and TRBJ1-2; TRBD1 might be the D (6 bases). Looked up from germline, CDR1 is DFQATT and CDR2 is SNEGSKA (reference sequence). The V and J ends lost 0 bases and 1 base respectively, with 15 bases between them. The CDR3 contains 16 residues.

In regard to this clonotype: Its ends do not fully match the called genes, so a read error is possible. The V call is TRBV5-1, the J call TRBJ2-3; D is undetermined. Germline V CDR1 and CDR2: SGHRS, YFSETQ. The CDR3 sequence is 11 residues long. The DNA of the CDR3 is TGCGCCGGCAGCAGCACAGATACGCAGTATTTT. Residues: CAGSSTDTQYF.

The chain links TRBV18 to TRBJ1-5, with a tentative D call TRBD1 (6 bases). This CDR3 region has 14 residues. Germline V gives CDR1 KGHSH, CDR2 LQKENI. Deletions cut 6 bases from V and 4 bases from J, with 13 bases between. CDR3 DNA sequence: TGTGCCAGCTCGGGCCAGGGGAAGAATCAGCCCCAGCATTTT. Amino acid sequence: CASSGQGKNQPQHF.

This clonotype was counted many times. V and J are TRBV15 and TRBJ1-1; tentative D call: TRBD1 (5 bases). V was clipped by 0 bases and J by 4 bases, with 9 bases between them. The CDR3 is made up of 14 amino acids. The germline V gene encodes CDR1 LNHNV and CDR2 YYDKDF (reference sequence). This chain's CDR3 is CATSRDPGGTEAFF. In nucleotides, the CDR3 is TGTGCCACCAGCAGAGATCCCGGGGGCACTGAAGCTTTCTTT.

This clonotype was picked up a small number of times. V usage is TRBV9 and J usage is TRBJ1-1; no firm D call. The germline V and J ends were trimmed by 7 bases and 0 bases, with 16 bases remaining between them. The CDR3 length is 15 residues. Germline V gene data show CDR1 as SGDLS and CDR2 as YYNGEE. DNA for the CDR3: TGTGCCAGCCTCCCGGTCCAGAACATGAACACTGAAGCTTTCTTT. Protein: CASLPVQNMNTEAFF.

This clonotype was counted many times. This chain connects TRBV28 to TRBJ2-5; D is possibly TRBD1 (6 bases). Trimming pared 4 bases from V and 1 base from J, leaving 13 bases between. The CDR3 sequence is 15 residues long. Per the germline V gene, CDR1 is MDHEN and CDR2 is SYDVKM. The CDR3: CASSSNRATQETQYF. The CDR3 DNA sequence: TGTGCCAGCAGTTCCAACAGGGCTACCCAAGAGACCCAGTACTTC.

This clonotype came up many times. This chain uses TRBV5-1 with TRBJ2-1, with 8 nucleotides matching TRBD2. CDR1 and CDR2 (germline): SGHRS, YFSETQ. The CDR3 is 18 amino acids. Trimming removed 0 bases from V and 0 bases from J; junction bases left unmatched: 8. The CDR3 DNA is TGCGCCAGCAGCTTGGATCCTAGCGGGCTGAGCTCCTACAATGAGCAGTTCTTC. This gives the protein CASSLDPSGLSSYNEQFF.

This clonotype occurred many times. The chain joins TRBV5-1 to TRBJ1-1; D is uncertain. This CDR3 has 15 amino acids. CDR1 and CDR2 (germline): SGHRS, YFSETQ. V was cut by 0 bases and J by 0 bases, with 9 bases left in between. CDR3 sequence: CASSLEWSLNTEAFF. The CDR3 DNA sequence: TGCGCCAGCAGCTTGGAATGGTCCCTGAACACTGAAGCTTTCTTT.

There are many counts of this clonotype. V is TRBV7-9 and J is TRBJ2-7; D might be TRBD2 (6 bases). This CDR3 has 14 residues. The germline V gene has CDR1 SEHNR and CDR2 FQNEAQ (reference sequence). The germline V and J ends were trimmed by 5 bases and 2 bases, with 13 bases remaining between them. The CDR3 spells CASSPGGPTYEQYF. DNA for the CDR3: TGTGCCAGCAGCCCCGGGGGACCGACCTACGAGCAGTACTTC.

There are a few counts of this clonotype. The chain recombines TRBV5-1 with TRBJ2-3; D remains unclear. With 6 bases removed from V and 0 bases from J, the gap between germline ends came to 8 bases. Germline V gene sequence: CDR1 SGHRS, CDR2 YFSETQ. The CDR3 spans 13 residues. In DNA form, the CDR3 reads TGCGCCAGCACCGGCAGGAGCACAGATACGCAGTATTTT. It encodes CASTGRSTDTQYF.

This clonotype has at least ten counts. This chain joins TRBV6-1 and TRBJ2-3, with 7 positions matching TRBD2. The CDR3 runs 15 residues. CDR1 is MNHNS and CDR2 is SASEGT in the germline V gene. V was clipped by 6 bases and J by 0 bases; unmatched bases: 6. In DNA, the CDR3 is TGTGCCAGCAGGTCTCTAGCGGCTAGCACAGATACGCAGTATTTT. This gives the protein CASRSLAASTDTQYF.

This clonotype was seen repeatedly, ten times or more. The chain links TRBV5-1 to TRBJ1-1; D not resolved. Trimming removed 1 base at V and 4 bases at J, with 14 bases between. CDR3 length equals 15 residues. Germline CDR1 reads SGHRS; CDR2 reads YFSETQ. For the CDR3, the DNA is TGCGCCAGCAGCTTGAACGGCCAGTTAGGCACTGAAGCTTTCTTT. It codes for CASSLNGQLGTEAFF.

In its sample, this clonotype was seen many times. This chain links TRBV6-1 with TRBJ2-7; TRBD1 agrees at 7 bases. Looked up from germline, CDR1 is MNHNS and CDR2 is SASEGT. V lost 6 bases, J lost 1 base, and 9 bases stayed unmatched. This CDR3 has 15 residues. The CDR3 nucleotides are TGTGCCAGCAGAGATTTGACGGGACAGTCCTACGAGCAGTACTTC. The encoded protein is CASRDLTGQSYEQYF.

Many counts were recorded for this clonotype. The chain is built from TRBV20-1 and TRBJ1-1; the D is unclear. The CDR3 sequence is 10 residues long. CDR1 is DFQATT and CDR2 is SNEGSKA in the germline V gene (reference sequence). Trimming took off 5 bases at V and 3 bases at J, with 4 bases between the two ends. The CDR3: CSAHHTEAFF. The CDR3 DNA follows: TGCAGTGCTCACCACACTGAAGCTTTCTTT.

This clonotype was detected a few times. The chain employs TRBV18 and TRBJ2-4, with TRBD1 as a possible D gene (7 bases). Trimming took 4 bases from V and 9 from J, leaving 22 bases between them. CDR3 size: 16 residues. Looked up from germline, CDR1 is KGHSH and CDR2 is LQKENI. The CDR3 loop is CASSRPNQGQGGIQYF. The CDR3 DNA reads as TGTGCCAGCTCACGTCCCAATCAGGGTCAGGGGGGCATTCAGTACTTC.

This clonotype was counted many times. This chain joins TRBV27 and TRBJ1-6, with D unresolved. Germline assignment: CDR1 MNHEY and CDR2 SMNVEV (reference sequence). The ends were cut back, 1 base at V and 6 bases at J, with 7 bases in the middle. The CDR3 runs to 14 residues. The CDR3 bases are TGTGCCAGCAGTTTATTAGGTAGTAATTCACCCCTCCACTTT. Translating it yields CASSLLGSNSPLHF.

This clonotype was seen at least ten times. The chain uses TRBV6-2 or TRBV6-3 and TRBJ2-3, with a weak D call TRBD2 (5 bases). Deletions cut 5 bases from V and 8 bases from J, with 17 bases between. The germline V gene encodes CDR1 MNHEY and CDR2 SVGEGT. This CDR3 comprises 14 residues. The CDR3 is CASSPYSATGTQYF. The DNA for the CDR3 is TGTGCCAGCAGTCCTTATAGCGCGACGGGTACGCAGTATTTT.

This clonotype was seen ten or more times. The chain has TRBV24-1 and TRBJ2-2; no clear D gene. The CDR3 loop spans 16 amino acids. The germline V gene encodes CDR1 KGHDR and CDR2 SFDVKD. Trimming removed 4 bases from V and 0 bases from J, with 11 bases in between. In nucleotides, the CDR3 is TGTGCCACCAGTGAACCGGACGCTGCGAACACCGGGGAGCTGTTTTTT. This sequence encodes CATSEPDAANTGELFF.

This clonotype came up many times. J is TRBJ2-5 and V is TRBV19, with 10 bases matching TRBD2. This CDR3 spans 15 amino acids. The germline V gene has CDR1 LNHDA and CDR2 SQIVND (reference sequence). V gave up 3 bases and J gave up 1 base; unmatched junction bases: 2. The CDR3, as DNA: TGTGCCAGTAGTATCCTAGCGGGGGTCCAAGAGACCCAGTACTTC. Translation gives CASSILAGVQETQYF.

The rearrangement links TRBV7-8 to TRBJ2-2, with D unclear. The CDR3 has 13 residues. The V end was cut by 1 base, the J end by 5 bases, with 5 bases between. Germline V gives CDR1 SGHVS, CDR2 FQNEAQ. The CDR3 spells CASSLVRTGELFF. Written as DNA, the CDR3 is TGTGCCAGCAGCTTAGTCCGGACCGGGGAGCTGTTTTTT.

This clonotype was found many times. CDR3 sequence: CASSLRTSGRKTSYEQYF. Written as DNA, the CDR3 is TGCGCCAGCAGCCTACGGACTAGCGGGAGGAAGACCTCCTACGAGCAGTACTTC. The V gene is TRBV5-1, the J gene TRBJ2-7; 14 nucleotides align to TRBD2. CDR1 SGHRS and CDR2 YFSETQ come from the germline V gene. Trimming took 4 bases from V and 0 from J; bases not matched to a gene: 9. The CDR3 spans 18 residues.